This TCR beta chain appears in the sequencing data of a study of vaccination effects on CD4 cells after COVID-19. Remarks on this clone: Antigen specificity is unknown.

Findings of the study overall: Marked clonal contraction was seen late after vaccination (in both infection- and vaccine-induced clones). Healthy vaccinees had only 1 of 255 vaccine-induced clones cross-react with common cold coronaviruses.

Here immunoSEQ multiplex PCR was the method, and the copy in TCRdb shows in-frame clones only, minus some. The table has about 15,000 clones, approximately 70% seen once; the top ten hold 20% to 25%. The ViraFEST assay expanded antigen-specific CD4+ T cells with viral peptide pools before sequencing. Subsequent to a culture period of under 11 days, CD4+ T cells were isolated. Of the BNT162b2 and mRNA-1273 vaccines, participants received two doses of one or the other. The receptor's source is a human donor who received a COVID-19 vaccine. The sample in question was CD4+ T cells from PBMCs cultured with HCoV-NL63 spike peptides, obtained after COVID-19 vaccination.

The CDR3 DNA reads TGTGCCAGCAGCTACCTCGACAGGGGGTATGGAAACACCATATATTTT. The encoded protein is CASSYLDRGYGNTIYF. J is TRBJ1-3 and V is TRBV5-6; the match to TRBD1 covers 9 bases. This CDR3 contains 16 residues. Trimming at V came to 3 bases and at J to 3 bases, leaving 7 bases not matched to a gene. Germline-derived CDR1 and CDR2 are SGHDT and YYEEEE.